This T cell receptor beta chain comes out of a study of blood T cell repertoires in COVID-19. Authors' processing steps: Nucleated cell number was recorded as an estimate derived from reference gene primer amplification. Profiled with immunoSEQ multiplex PCR; TCRdb holds only in-frame clones, not every one. V and J calls and clone size are as listed in that table; D and trimming were resolved from the DNA. The table lists 250,000 to 350,000 clones, more than 65% of them singletons, with 15% to 18% in the top ten. Patients in Seattle were enrolled during active infection, then followed longitudinally. V gave up 4 bases and J gave up 7 bases, with 23 bases separating them. The germline gives CDR1 SGHNT, CDR2 YYREEE (reference sequence). The CDR3 contains 16 residues.

The TCR originated in a person aged 70 to 85 with COVID-19, enrolled during active disease. Sequences were obtained from peripheral blood. V usage is TRBV5-4 and J usage is TRBJ1-1; no definite D call. For the CDR3, the DNA is TGTGCCAGCAGCCCCCAAACGAAATCCAGACAAAATGAAGCTTTCTTT. This sequence encodes CASSPQTKSRQNEAFF.